The rows below give T cell receptor beta chains drawn from one sample of a study of response to subunit inactivated influenza vaccine. TCRdb fed the RT-PCR reads into MiXCR, producing one record per CDR3 protein. The profile shows under 950,000 distinct CDR3 sequences, around 20% of them singletons. Sequencing was performed on PBMCs from blood, taken about 5 days after vaccination. These receptors originate from a middle-aged man who received an inactivated influenza vaccine. Each CDR3 is given without its conserved first and last residue.

TRBJ2-1 TRBV5-1 11 ASSPAPGREQF
TRBJ2-7 TRBV7-2 15 ASSLGGGLASSYEQY
TRBJ2-7 TRBV5-1 10 ASSFTGYEQY
TRBJ2-2 TRBV19 14 ASSTWTGTGRGELF
TRBJ2-1 TRBV18 11 ASSPQQNNEQF
TRBJ2-3 TRBV16 12 ASSRQRQGVTQY
TRBJ2-2 TRBV4-1 14 ASSQEGRGDTGELF
TRBJ2-2 TRBV12-3/TRBV12-4 13 ASSPSQTRAGELF
TRBJ2-3 TRBV4-3 12 ASSQGAGTDTQY
TRBJ1-1 TRBV20-1 15 SARAPHGARENTEAF
TRBJ2-7 TRBV2 12 ASRRPGQKYEQY
TRBJ2-7 TRBV12-3/TRBV12-4 12 ASSLQGTTYEQY
TRBJ2-7 TRBV6-5 11 ASSYDSSYEQY
TRBJ1-1 TRBV29-1 10 SVEDGTGEAF
TRBJ1-6 TRBV18 13 ASSPRGAQDSPLH
TRBJ2-7 TRBV7-2 15 ASSWRSETHSSYEQY
TRBJ2-7 TRBV5-6 13 ASSLVTLISYEQY
TRBJ2-3 TRBV12-3/TRBV12-4 12 ASKPWDGTDTQY
TRBJ1-2 TRBV29-1 11 SVEDPGFYGYT
TRBJ1-2 TRBV29-1 11 SVLTGGSYGYT
TRBJ2-2 TRBV3-1 13 ATVSGGSNTGELF
TRBJ2-5 TRBV11-3 15 ASSSSGTSGRVETQY
TRBJ1-6 TRBV6-1 12 ASSETGGKSPLH
TRBJ2-3 TRBV20-1 12 SPKAGGATDTQY